The next 23 T cell receptor beta chains were all read from a single sample in a study of blood T cells in healthy people across ages. The second PCR ran about 6 to 11 cycles with a sample-barcoded 5' primer and J-beta primers. TCRdb independently ran MiXCR on the 5' RACE reads; one entry per CDR3 protein. This table has about 680,000 distinct CDR3 sequences, approximately 50% appearing once. Source material: blood. These TCRs come from a woman aged 55 to 70 in good health.

In its sample, this clonotype was seen a few times. V is TRBV12-3 or TRBV12-4 and J is TRBJ2-1; TRBD2 aligns across 8 bases. V trimming: 5 bases; J trimming: 5 bases; junction bases outside the gene matches: 8. The CDR3 has 15 amino acids. The CDR3 spells CASSGQTSGHNEQFF. The CDR3 DNA reads TGTGCCAGCAGTGGTCAAACTAGCGGCCACAATGAGCAGTTCTTC.

The CDR3 bases are TGTGCCAGCAGCCAACCGACTTTAGGAGGAATTAATTCACCCCTCCACTTT. Translated: CASSQPTLGGINSPLHF. This sequence joins TRBV4-2 and TRBJ1-6; D unclear. V lost 2 bases and J lost 6, with 17 bases in between. The germline CDR1 and CDR2 sequences are LGHNA and YNFKEQ. This CDR3 region has 17 residues.

This clonotype was seen at least ten times. The chain uses TRBV9 and TRBJ1-3, with TRBD1 identical over 8 bases. The CDR3 runs 16 residues. Per the germline V gene, CDR1 is SGDLS and CDR2 is YYNGEE. Losses at the gene ends were 0 bases for V and 4 bases for J; bases not matched to a gene: 6. The CDR3 DNA follows: TGTGCCAGCAGCGTAGCTACGCAGGGGGCAGGAAACACCATATATTTT. It specifies CASSVATQGAGNTIYF.

The rearrangement joins TRBV20-1 to TRBJ2-5; 11 bases agree with TRBD2. V was pared by 0 bases and J by 2 bases, with 5 bases of the junction left unmatched. The CDR3 is made up of 16 amino acids. Germline CDR1 DFQATT, CDR2 SNEGSKA (reference sequence). The CDR3: CSARDTSGSFQETQYF. In DNA, the CDR3 is TGCAGTGCTAGAGACACTAGCGGGAGCTTTCAAGAGACCCAGTACTTC.

The V call is TRBV7-2, the J call TRBJ1-6, with 9 bases identical to TRBD1. The CDR3 extends over 15 amino acids. With 0 bases clipped from V and 10 bases from J, the junction kept 4 bases outside the gene matches. Per germline, CDR1 SGHTA and CDR2 FQGNSA. The CDR3 DNA reads TGTGCCAGCAGCTTAGCGACAGGGGGAAGGTCACCCCTCCACTTT. Translation gives CASSLATGGRSPLHF.

The genes are TRBV7-2 and TRBJ2-1; D is ambiguous. The V gene's germline CDR1 is SGHTA and CDR2 FQGNSA. The length of the CDR3 is 14 residues. V lost 4 bases and J 4 bases, leaving 11 bases between the germline ends. The CDR3: CASSSLTPYNEQFF. The DNA of the CDR3 is TGTGCCAGCAGCTCGCTGACTCCTTACAATGAGCAGTTCTTC.

This clonotype was seen just once. Germline and junction disagree at one end, which may indicate a read error. V and J are TRBV11-1 and TRBJ2-7; 9 bases agree with TRBD2. This CDR3 contains 13 residues. Germline V gene data show CDR1 as SGHAT and CDR2 as FQDESV (reference sequence). The CDR3 DNA reads TGTGCCAACAGCTTAGTCTTAGCGGGAGCTCAGTACTTC. Translating it yields CANSLVLAGAQYF.

The chain carries TRBV7-2 and TRBJ2-5, with 10 bases identical to TRBD2. Germline CDR1 SGHTA, CDR2 FQGNSA. This CDR3 has 19 residues. V shed 5 bases and J 5 bases; nucleotides not matched to a gene: 20. As DNA, the CDR3 is TGTGCCAGCAGCCTAGGGGGGGCTAGCGGGAGTACCAGGAGGGAGACCCAGTACTTC. Its protein product is CASSLGGASGSTRRETQYF.

The chain couples TRBV20-1 to TRBJ2-5; 11 bases match TRBD1. The J call may be mistaken, given a closer DNA end match to TRBJ2-7. CDR3 length: 16 residues. The germline V gene has CDR1 DFQATT and CDR2 SNEGSKA (reference sequence). The CDR3 region has the DNA TGCAGTGCTCTAGGGCCGACCGGGACAGGGGGGTACGAGCAGTACTTC. Residues: CSALGPTGTGGYEQYF.

This clonotype was counted at least ten times. The CDR3 here is CASSQGWTSGSEETQYF. CDR3 coding DNA: TGTGCCAGCAGCCAGGGGTGGACTAGCGGGAGTGAAGAGACCCAGTACTTC. The chain has TRBV7-2 and TRBJ2-5; 13 bases match TRBD2. The CDR3 has 17 residues. Trimming at V came to 5 bases and at J to 3 bases, leaving 9 bases not matched to a gene. Germline-derived CDR1 and CDR2 are SGHTA and FQGNSA.

This clonotype appeared a few times. The chain combines TRBV20-1 with TRBJ2-7; 9 bases are a match to TRBD2. This CDR3 is built from 15 residues. The V gene end was trimmed by 8 bases and the J gene end by 4 bases; junction bases not matched to a gene: 15. Per germline, CDR1 DFQATT and CDR2 SNEGSKA (reference sequence). The CDR3 DNA reads as TGCAGTACTGGACTGGGAGCTAGCGGGACGTACGAGCAGTACTTC. Translating it yields CSTGLGASGTYEQYF.

The chain employs TRBV20-1 and TRBJ2-1; no clear D. CDR1 and CDR2 from the germline V gene are DFQATT and SNEGSKA (reference sequence). V was clipped by 6 bases and J by 7 bases, with 10 bases between them. The CDR3 runs to 11 residues. Here the CDR3 DNA reads TGCAGTGCAAGTGCCCTAAATGAGCAGTTCTTC. Translating gives CSASALNEQFF.

The chain uses TRBV12-3 or TRBV12-4 and TRBJ2-1, with 11 bases that match TRBD2. This CDR3 is built from 12 residues. V shed 3 bases and J 15 bases; nucleotides not matched to a gene: 4. The chain's CDR3 is CASSFSGREWFF. DNA for the CDR3: TGTGCCAGCAGTTTTAGCGGGAGGGAGTGGTTCTTC.

V usage is TRBV21-1 and J usage is TRBJ2-3; the table assigns TRBD1, which was not confirmed against the DNA. TRBV21-1 is termed a pseudogene. The CDR3 is 19 residues long. CDR3 nucleotide sequence: TGTGCCAACAGCAAAGCACCCCAACCCACGGGCGTACTCACAGATACGCAGTATTTT. Translation gives CANSKAPQPTGVLTDTQYF.

This clonotype was counted only a few times. The V call is TRBV10-3, the J call TRBJ1-5; a possible D gene is TRBD1 (6 bases). The V gene lost 0 bases and the J gene lost 7 bases, with 19 bases spanning the gap. Germline V CDR1 and CDR2: ENHRY, SYGVKD. The CDR3 consists of 17 residues. CDR3 coding DNA: TGTGCCATCAGTGAGTCGAGGGGCCCAGGGGAGGTACAGCCCCAGCATTTT. Translated: CAISESRGPGEVQPQHF.

This clonotype was seen more than once but under ten times. The chain joins TRBV29-1 to TRBJ2-5; TRBD1 agrees at 7 bases. The tail of the sequence fits TRBJ2-7 better, so the J call may be wrong. There are 12 residues in the CDR3. Germline V gene lookup returns CDR1 SQVTM and CDR2 ANQGSEA. CDR3 loop: CSVQQGSGEQYF. In DNA, the CDR3 is TGCAGCGTTCAACAGGGGTCTGGCGAGCAGTACTTC.

This clonotype has a handful of counts. The CDR3 nucleotides are TGTGCCAGCAGACCCGGACAGGGGGCGGCTGAAGCTTTCTTT. Its protein product is CASRPGQGAAEAFF. V is TRBV27 and J is TRBJ1-1; 11 bases align to TRBD1. V was clipped by 6 bases and J by 6 bases; unmatched bases: 6. Germline V gene lookup returns CDR1 MNHEY and CDR2 SMNVEV (reference sequence). The CDR3 extends over 14 amino acids.

The count of this clonotype is one. The chain joins TRBV3-1 to TRBJ2-3; 9 bases match TRBD2. J lost 1 base, V lost 1 base, and 9 bases had no gene match. The CDR3 runs 18 residues. CDR1 LGHDT and CDR2 YNNKEL come from the germline V gene (reference sequence). In DNA, the CDR3 is TGTGCCAGCAGCCAAGTGATCCTAGCGGGAAGGGGCACAGATACGCAGTATTTT. This gives the protein CASSQVILAGRGTDTQYF.

The rearrangement joins TRBV30 to TRBJ2-1; 7 nucleotides agree with TRBD2. Germline CDR1 is GTSNPN and CDR2 is SVGIG (reference sequence). After removal of 3 bases from V and 7 bases from J, the junction contained 3 bases not matched to a gene. This CDR3 has 12 amino acids. DNA of the CDR3: TGTGCCTGGAGGACTAGCAAAAATGAGCAGTTCTTC. It codes for CAWRTSKNEQFF.

The V call is TRBV27, the J call TRBJ2-1; either TRBD1 or TRBD2 may supply D (5 bases each). The CDR3 is made up of 14 amino acids. Germline V gives CDR1 MNHEY, CDR2 SMNVEV (reference sequence). Trimming left V 6 bases short and J 5 bases short, with 14 bases between. The chain's CDR3 is CASRGRGLDNEQFF. The CDR3 bases are TGTGCCAGCAGGGGACGCGGTCTAGACAATGAGCAGTTCTTC.

The CDR3 DNA is TGCAGTGCTAGTGGTCTAGACAAAAACATTCAGTACTTC. Amino acids: CSASGLDKNIQYF. This sequence joins TRBV20-1 and TRBJ2-4, with D hard to call. The CDR3 extends over 13 amino acids. V lost 3 bases to trimming and J lost 3 bases, with 9 bases between them. Per germline, CDR1 DFQATT and CDR2 SNEGSKA (reference sequence).

The CDR3: CASSYSREQYF. CDR3 nucleotides: TGTGCCAGCAGTTACTCTAGAGAGCAGTACTTC. This chain links TRBV6-2 or TRBV6-3 with TRBJ2-5; D uncertain. V dropped 0 bases and J dropped 11 bases, with 7 bases sitting between them. The CDR3 runs 11 residues. The V gene's germline CDR1 is MNHEY and CDR2 SVGEGT.

This clonotype occurred many times. The V and J genes are TRBV28 and TRBJ2-7; 8 bases match TRBD2. From germline, CDR1 is MDHEN and CDR2 SYDVKM. This CDR3 region has 16 residues. With V trimmed by 5 bases and J by 3 bases, 12 bases remained unmatched. CDR3 in amino acids: CASSPEREPPFYEQYF. The CDR3 DNA sequence: TGTGCCAGCAGTCCCGAGCGGGAGCCCCCTTTCTACGAGCAGTACTTC.